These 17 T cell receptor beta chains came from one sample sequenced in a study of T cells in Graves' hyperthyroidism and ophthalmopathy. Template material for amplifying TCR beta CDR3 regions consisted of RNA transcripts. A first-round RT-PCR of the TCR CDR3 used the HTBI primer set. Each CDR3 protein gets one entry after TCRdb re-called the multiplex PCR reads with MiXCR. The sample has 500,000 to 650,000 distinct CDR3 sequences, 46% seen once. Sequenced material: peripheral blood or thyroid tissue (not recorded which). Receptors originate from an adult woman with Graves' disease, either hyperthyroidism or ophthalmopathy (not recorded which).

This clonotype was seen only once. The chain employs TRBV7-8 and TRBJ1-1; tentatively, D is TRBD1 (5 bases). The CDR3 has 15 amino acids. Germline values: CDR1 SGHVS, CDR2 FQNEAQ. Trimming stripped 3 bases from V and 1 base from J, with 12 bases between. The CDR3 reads CASSLGRQGNTEAFF. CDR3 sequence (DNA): TGTGCCAGCAGCTTGGGCCGGCAGGGGAACACTGAAGCTTTCTTT.

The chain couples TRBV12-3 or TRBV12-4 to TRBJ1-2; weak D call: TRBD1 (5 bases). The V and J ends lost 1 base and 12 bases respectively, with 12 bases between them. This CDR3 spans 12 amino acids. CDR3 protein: CASSLGQWLDTF. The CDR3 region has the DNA TGTGCCAGCAGTTTAGGACAGTGGCTCGACACCTTC.

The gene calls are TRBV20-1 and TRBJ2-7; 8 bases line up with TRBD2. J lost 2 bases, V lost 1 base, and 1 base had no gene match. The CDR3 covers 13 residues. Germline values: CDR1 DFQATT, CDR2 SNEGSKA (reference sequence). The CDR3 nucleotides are TGCAGTGCTAGAGGGGGACTAGCCTACGAGCAGTACTTC. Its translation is CSARGGLAYEQYF.

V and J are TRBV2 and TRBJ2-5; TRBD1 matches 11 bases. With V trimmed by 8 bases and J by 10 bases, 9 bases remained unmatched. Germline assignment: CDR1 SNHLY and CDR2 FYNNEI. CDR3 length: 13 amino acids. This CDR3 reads CASRDRGNEIQYF. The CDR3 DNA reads TGTGCCAGCCGGGACAGGGGGAATGAAATCCAGTACTTC.

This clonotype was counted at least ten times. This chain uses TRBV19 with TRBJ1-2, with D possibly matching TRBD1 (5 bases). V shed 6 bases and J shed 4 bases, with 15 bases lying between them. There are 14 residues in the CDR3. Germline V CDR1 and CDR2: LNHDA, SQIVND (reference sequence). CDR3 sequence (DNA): TGTGCCAGTAGCCGGGGGGATAGCGGCTATGGCTACACCTTC. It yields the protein CASSRGDSGYGYTF.

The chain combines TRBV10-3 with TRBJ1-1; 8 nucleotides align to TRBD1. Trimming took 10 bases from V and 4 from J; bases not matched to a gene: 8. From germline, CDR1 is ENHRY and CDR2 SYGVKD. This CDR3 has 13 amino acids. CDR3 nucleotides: TGTGCCACAAGGACAGGGTCGGGCACTGAAGCTTTCTTT. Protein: CATRTGSGTEAFF.

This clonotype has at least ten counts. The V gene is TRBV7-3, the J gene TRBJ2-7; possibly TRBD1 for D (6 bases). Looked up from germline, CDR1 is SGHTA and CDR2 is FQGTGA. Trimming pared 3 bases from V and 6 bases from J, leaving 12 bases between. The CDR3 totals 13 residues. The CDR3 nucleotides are TGTGCCAGCAGCTTCTCACAGGGCTCCGAGCAGTACTTC. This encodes CASSFSQGSEQYF.

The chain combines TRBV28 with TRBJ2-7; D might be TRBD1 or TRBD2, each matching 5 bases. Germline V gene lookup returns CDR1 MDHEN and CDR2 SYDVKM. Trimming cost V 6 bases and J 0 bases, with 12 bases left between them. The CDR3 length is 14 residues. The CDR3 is CASRYYGTSYEQYF. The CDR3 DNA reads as TGTGCCAGCAGATACTACGGGACCTCCTACGAGCAGTACTTC. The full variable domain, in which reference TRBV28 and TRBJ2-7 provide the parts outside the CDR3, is DVKVTQSSRYLVKRTGEKVFLECVQDMDHENMFWYRQDPGLGLRLIYFSYDVKMKEKGDIPEGYSVSREKKERFSLILESASTNQTSMYLCASRYYGTSYEQYFGPGTRLTVT.

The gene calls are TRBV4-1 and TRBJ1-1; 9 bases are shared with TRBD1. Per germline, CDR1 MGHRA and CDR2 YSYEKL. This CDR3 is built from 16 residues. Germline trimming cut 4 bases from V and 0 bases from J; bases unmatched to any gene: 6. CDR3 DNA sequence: TGCGCCAGCAGCCGGAACCGGGACAGGGTGAACACTGAAGCTTTCTTT. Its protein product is CASSRNRDRVNTEAFF.

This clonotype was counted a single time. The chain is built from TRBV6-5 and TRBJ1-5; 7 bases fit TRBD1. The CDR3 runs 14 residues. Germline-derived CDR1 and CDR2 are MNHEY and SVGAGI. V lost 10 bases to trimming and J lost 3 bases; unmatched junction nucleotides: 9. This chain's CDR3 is CAISSGTANQPQHF. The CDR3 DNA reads TGTGCCATCAGCTCCGGGACAGCCAATCAGCCCCAGCATTTT.

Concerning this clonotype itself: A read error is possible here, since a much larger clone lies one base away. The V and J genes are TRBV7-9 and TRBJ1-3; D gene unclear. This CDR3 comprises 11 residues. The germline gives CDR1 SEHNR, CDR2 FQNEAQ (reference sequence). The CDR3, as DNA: TGTGCCAGCAGCCCCCTTGACACCATGTATTTT. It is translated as CASSPLDTMYF.

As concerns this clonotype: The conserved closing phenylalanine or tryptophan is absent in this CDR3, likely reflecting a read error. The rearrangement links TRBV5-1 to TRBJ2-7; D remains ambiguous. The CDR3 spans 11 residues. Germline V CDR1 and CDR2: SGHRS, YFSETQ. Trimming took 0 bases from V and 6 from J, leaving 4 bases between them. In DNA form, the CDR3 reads TGCGCCAGCAGCTTGGAAAGCGAGCAGTACCTC. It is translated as CASSLESEQYL.

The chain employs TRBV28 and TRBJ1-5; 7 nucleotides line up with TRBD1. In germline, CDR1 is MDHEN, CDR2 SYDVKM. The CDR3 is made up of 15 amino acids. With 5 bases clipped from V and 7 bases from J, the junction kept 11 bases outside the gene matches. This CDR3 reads CASSPSDRVEQPQHF. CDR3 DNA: TGTGCCAGCAGTCCATCTGACAGGGTGGAGCAGCCCCAGCATTTT.

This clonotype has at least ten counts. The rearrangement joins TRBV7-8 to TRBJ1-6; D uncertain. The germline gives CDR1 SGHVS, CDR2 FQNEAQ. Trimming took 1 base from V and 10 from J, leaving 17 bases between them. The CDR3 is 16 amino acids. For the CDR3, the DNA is TGTGCCAGCAGCTTAGGACTAGGGAATCGTGGATCACCCCTCCACTTT. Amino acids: CASSLGLGNRGSPLHF.

This CDR3 reads CASSQGGDGYTF. CDR3 sequence (DNA): TGTGCCAGCAGTCAAGGGGGCGATGGCTACACCTTC. The chain carries TRBV6-2 or TRBV6-3 and TRBJ1-2, with TRBD1 identical over 7 bases. The CDR3 loop spans 12 amino acids. Unmatched junction bases numbered 3, after V lost 5 bases and J lost 6 bases. Germline CDR1 reads MNHEY; CDR2 reads SVGEGT.

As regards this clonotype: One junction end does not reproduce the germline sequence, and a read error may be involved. CDR3 residues: CASSNQANTEDFF. The CDR3 bases are TGTGCCAGCAGTAATCAGGCGAACACTGAAGATTTCTTT. This chain uses TRBV7-3 with TRBJ1-1; no clear D. From germline, CDR1 is SGHTA and CDR2 FQGTGA. CDR3 length: 13 amino acids. Full variable domain (rest looked up from reference TRBV7-3 and TRBJ1-1): GAGVSQTPSNKVTEKGKYVELRCDPISGHTALYWYRQSLGQGPEFLIYFQGTGAADDSGLPNDRFFAVRPEGSVSTLKIQRTERGDSAVYLCASSNQANTEDFFGQGTRLTVV.

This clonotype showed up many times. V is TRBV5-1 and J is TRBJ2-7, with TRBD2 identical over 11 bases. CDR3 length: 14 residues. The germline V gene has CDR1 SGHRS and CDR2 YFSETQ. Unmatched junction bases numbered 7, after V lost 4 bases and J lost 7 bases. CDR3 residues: CASSGTSGSGEQYF. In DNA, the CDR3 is TGCGCCAGCAGCGGTACTAGCGGGAGCGGTGAGCAGTACTTC.